What follows is one TCR beta chain and its context. These data originate in a study of blood T cell repertoires in COVID-19. Study as a whole: Sources were T cells, B-cell-depleted T cells, or PBMCs; the material itself was cDNA or gDNA.

The CDR3 has 13 residues. J gave up 10 bases and V 5 bases, and 5 bases lay outside the gene matches. CDR1 and CDR2 (germline): SEHNR, FQNEAQ (reference sequence). Sequenced by immunoSEQ multiplex PCR; TCRdb stores in-frame clones only, minus some. The data show approximately 280,000 clones, 88% seen once. The chain carries TRBV7-9 and TRBJ1-6, with 7 bases matching TRBD1. The material sequenced was peripheral blood. The receptor was derived from a man aged 18 to 29 with active or convalescent COVID-19. The DNA for the CDR3 is TGTGCCAGCAGCGGATCGGGACAGTCACCCCTCCACTTT. It yields the protein CASSGSGQSPLHF. The full variable domain, completed using reference TRBV7-9 and TRBJ1-6, is DTGVSQNPRHKITKRGQNVTFRCDPISEHNRLYWYRQTLGQGPEFLTYFQNEAQLEKSRLLSDRFSAERPKGSFSTLEIQRTEQGDSAMYLCASSGSGQSPLHFGNGTRLTVT.